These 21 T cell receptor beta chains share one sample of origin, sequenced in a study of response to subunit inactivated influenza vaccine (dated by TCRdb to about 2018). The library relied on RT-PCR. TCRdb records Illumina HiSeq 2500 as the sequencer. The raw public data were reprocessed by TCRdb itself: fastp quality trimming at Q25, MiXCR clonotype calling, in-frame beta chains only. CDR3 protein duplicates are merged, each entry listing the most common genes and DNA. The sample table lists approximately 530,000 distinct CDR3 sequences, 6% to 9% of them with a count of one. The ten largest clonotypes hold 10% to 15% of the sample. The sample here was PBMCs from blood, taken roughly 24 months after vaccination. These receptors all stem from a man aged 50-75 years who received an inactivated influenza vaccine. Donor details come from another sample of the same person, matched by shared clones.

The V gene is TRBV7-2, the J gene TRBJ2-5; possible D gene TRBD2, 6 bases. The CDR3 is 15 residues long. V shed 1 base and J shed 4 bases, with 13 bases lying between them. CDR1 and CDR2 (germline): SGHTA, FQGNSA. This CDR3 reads CASSLDSTSLETQYF. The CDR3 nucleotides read TGTGCCAGCAGCTTAGACTCCACTAGCCTAGAGACCCAGTACTTC.

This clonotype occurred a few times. The CDR3, as DNA: TGCAGTGCTAATTTAAATAGCGCTCTTAATGAGCAGTTCTTC. Translated: CSANLNSALNEQFF. The J gene is TRBJ2-1, the V gene TRBV20-1, with a tentative D call TRBD2 (5 bases). CDR3 size: 14 residues. Germline V gene data show CDR1 as DFQATT and CDR2 as SNEGSKA (reference sequence). With 4 bases removed from V and 7 bases from J, the gap between germline ends came to 17 bases.

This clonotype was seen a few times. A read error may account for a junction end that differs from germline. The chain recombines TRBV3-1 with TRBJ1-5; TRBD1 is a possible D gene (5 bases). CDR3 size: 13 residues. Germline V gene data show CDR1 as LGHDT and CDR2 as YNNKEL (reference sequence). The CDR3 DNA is TGTGCCAGCAGCCCACGTGGGGGTCAGGCCCAGCATTTT. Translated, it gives CASSPRGGQAQHF.

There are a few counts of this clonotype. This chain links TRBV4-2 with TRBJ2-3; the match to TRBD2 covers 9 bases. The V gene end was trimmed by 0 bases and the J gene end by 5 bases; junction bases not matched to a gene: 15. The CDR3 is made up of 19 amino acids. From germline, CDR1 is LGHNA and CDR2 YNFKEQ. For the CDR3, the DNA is TGTGCCAGCAGCCAAGATCCCCTAGCGGGGCCCTTCCTTGGAGATACGCAGTATTTT. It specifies CASSQDPLAGPFLGDTQYF.

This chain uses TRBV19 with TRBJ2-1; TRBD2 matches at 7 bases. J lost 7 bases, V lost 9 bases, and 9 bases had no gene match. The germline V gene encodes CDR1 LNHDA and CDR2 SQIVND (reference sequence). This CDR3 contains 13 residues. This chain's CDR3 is CASSLADWNEQFF. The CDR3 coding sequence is TGTGCCAGCAGTCTAGCGGACTGGAATGAGCAGTTCTTC.

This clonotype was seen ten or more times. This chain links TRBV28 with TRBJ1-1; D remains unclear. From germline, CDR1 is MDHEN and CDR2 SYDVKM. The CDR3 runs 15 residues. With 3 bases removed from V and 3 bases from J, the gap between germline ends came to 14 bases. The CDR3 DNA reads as TGTGCCAGCAGTTTGCTCCTCTTTAAGGACACTGAAGCTTTCTTT. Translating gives CASSLLLFKDTEAFF.

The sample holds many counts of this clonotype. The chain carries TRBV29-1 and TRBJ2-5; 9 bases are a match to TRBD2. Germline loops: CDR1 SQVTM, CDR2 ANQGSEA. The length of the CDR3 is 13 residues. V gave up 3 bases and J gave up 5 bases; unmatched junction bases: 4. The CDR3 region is CSVDPAGGETQYF. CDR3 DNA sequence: TGCAGCGTTGACCCTGCGGGAGGGGAGACCCAGTACTTC.

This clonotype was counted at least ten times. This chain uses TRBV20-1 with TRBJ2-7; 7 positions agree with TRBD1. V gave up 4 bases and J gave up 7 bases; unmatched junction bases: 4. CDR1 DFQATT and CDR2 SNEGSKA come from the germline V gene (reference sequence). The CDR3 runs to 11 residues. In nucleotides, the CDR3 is TGCAGTGCTAATCCCAGGGGGGAGCAGTACTTC. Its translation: CSANPRGEQYF.

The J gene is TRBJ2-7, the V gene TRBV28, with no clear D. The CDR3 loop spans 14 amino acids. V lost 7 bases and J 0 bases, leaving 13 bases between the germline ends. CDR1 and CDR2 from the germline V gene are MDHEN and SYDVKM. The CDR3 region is CASKVSRVSYEQYF. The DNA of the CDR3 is TGTGCCAGCAAGGTCAGTCGGGTCTCCTACGAGCAGTACTTC.

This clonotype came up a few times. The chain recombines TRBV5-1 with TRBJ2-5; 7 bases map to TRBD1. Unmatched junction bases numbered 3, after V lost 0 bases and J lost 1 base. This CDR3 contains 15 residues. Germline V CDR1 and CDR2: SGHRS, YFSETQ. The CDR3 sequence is CASSLGGQTQETQYF. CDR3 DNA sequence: TGCGCCAGCAGCTTGGGGGGACAGACCCAAGAGACCCAGTACTTC.

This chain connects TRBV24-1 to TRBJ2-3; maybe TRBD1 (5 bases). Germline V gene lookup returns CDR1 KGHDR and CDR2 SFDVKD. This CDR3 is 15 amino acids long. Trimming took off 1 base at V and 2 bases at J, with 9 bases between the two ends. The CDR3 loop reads CATSDFRQYTDTQYF. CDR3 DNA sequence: TGTGCCACCAGTGATTTTCGACAGTACACAGATACGCAGTATTTT.

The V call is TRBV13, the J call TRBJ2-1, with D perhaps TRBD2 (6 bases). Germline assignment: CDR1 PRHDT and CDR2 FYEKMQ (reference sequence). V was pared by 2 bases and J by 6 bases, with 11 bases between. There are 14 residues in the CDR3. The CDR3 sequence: CASSLPGTFNEQFF. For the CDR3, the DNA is TGTGCCAGCAGCTTACCCGGGACTTTCAATGAGCAGTTCTTC.

As DNA, the CDR3 is TGTGCCAGCAGTTACCTGGACAGGACCGGGGAGCTGTTTTTT. Protein sequence: CASSYLDRTGELFF. The V call is TRBV6-2 or TRBV6-3, the J call TRBJ2-2; 7 bases align to TRBD1. V lost 2 bases, J lost 5 bases, and 2 bases stayed unmatched. The CDR3 spans 14 residues. Germline V gene sequence: CDR1 MNHEY, CDR2 SVGEGT.

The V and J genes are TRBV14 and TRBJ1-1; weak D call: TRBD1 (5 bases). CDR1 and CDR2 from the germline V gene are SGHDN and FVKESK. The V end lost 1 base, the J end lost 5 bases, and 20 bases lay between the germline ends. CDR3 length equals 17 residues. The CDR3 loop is CASSQALIGTARTEAFF. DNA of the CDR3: TGTGCCAGCAGCCAAGCATTAATCGGGACTGCGAGAACTGAAGCTTTCTTT.

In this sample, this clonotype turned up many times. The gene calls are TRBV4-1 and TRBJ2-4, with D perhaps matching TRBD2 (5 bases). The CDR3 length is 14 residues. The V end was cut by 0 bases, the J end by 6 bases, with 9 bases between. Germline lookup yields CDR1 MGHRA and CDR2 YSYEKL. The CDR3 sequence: CASSQDSLANIQYF. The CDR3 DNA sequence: TGCGCCAGCAGCCAAGATAGCCTAGCAAACATTCAGTACTTC.

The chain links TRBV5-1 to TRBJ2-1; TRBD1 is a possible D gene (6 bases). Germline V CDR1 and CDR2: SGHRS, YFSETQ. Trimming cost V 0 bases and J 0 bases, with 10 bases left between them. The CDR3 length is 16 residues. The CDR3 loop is CASSLGEGGSYNEQFF. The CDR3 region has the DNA TGCGCCAGCAGCTTGGGGGAAGGGGGCTCCTACAATGAGCAGTTCTTC.

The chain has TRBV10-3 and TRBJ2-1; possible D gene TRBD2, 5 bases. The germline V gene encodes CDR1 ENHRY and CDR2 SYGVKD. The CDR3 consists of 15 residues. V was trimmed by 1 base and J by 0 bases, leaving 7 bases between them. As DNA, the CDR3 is TGTGCCATCAGTGAGTTTGGGAGCTCCTACAATGAGCAGTTCTTC. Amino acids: CAISEFGSSYNEQFF.

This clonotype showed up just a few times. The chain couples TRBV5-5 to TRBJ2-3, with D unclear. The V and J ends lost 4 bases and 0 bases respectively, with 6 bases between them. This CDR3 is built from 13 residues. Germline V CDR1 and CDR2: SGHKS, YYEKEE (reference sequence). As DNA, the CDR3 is TGTGCCAGCAGCCGGCCCAGCACAGATACGCAGTATTTT. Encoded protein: CASSRPSTDTQYF.

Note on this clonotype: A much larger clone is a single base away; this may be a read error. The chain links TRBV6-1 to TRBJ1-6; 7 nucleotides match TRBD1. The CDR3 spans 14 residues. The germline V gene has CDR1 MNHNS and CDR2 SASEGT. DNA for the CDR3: TGTGCCAGCAGGAGACAGGGAAGTGAATCACCCCTCCTCTTT. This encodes CASRRQGSESPLLF.

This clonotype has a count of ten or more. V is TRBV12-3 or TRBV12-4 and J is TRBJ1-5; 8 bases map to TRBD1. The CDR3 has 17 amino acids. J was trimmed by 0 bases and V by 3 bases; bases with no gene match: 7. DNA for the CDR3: TGTGCCAGCAGTTTGACAGGGGCGGTCAATAGCAATCAGCCCCAGCATTTT. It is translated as CASSLTGAVNSNQPQHF.

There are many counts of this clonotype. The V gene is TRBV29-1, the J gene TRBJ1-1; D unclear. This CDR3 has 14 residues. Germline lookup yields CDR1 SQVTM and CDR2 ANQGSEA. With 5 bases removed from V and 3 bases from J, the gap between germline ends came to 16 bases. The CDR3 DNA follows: TGCAGCGTTTGTTGGGAGGGCGGTGACACTGAAGCTTTCTTT. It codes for CSVCWEGGDTEAFF.